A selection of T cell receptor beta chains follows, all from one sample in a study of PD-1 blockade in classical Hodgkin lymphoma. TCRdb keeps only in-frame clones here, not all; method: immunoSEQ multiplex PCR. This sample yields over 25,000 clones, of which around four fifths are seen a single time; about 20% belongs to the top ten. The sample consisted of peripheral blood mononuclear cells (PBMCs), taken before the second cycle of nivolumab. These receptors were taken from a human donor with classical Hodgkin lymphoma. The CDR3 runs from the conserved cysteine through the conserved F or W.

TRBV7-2	CASSFGNTEAFF
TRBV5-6	CASSVTGNRGGYTF
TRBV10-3	CAISLDRERPQHF
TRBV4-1	CASSQGGGKGNSPLHF
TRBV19	CASSSSPAAASVIYGYTF
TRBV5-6	CASSFAGANVLTF
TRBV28	CASSLPVSGYTF
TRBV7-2	CASSLAPRVGTEAFF
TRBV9	CASSVSVAEGYTF
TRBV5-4	CASSPFPQGGNYGYTF
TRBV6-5	CASSPSGPAYNEQFF
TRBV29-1	CSVGRGNSGANVLTF
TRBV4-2	CASSQGPFRSYNEQFF
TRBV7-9	CASSLGTSGSYEQYF
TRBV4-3	CASSYSLEGGSRYGYTF
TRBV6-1	CASSEGGGRGPTEAFF
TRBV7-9	CASSPSIGNTIYF
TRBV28	CATTSEAQYF
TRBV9	CASSVGSYGYTF
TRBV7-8	CASSRLAGSSGANVLTF
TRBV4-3	CASSRWTSANNEQFF
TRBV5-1	CASGDPGGNEQFF
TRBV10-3	CAIRYSGNTIYF
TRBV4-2	CASSQEGVANTEAFF
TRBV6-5	CASSYSLGPTEAFF
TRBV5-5	CASSLGGADTQYF
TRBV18	CASSPLDRNDLTF
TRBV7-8	CASSTAVSNQPQHF
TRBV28	CASSEGPVHEQYF
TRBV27	CASSLLRAKDTQYF
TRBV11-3	CASSLKSVAAVKNTEAFF
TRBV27	CASSLNRGLEGYTF
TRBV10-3	CAISEHRGGTDTQYF
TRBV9	CASSGNRGDYGYTF
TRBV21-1	CARARGQQGNQPQHF
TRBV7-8	CASSFYRVAGIAGANVLTF
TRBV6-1	CASRNRQGTYEQYF
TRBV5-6	CASSLGGGLTSYNEQFF
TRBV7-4	CASSSGPRATDTQYF
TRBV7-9	CASSLVREGDEQFF
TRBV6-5	CASSPWTGVNEKLFF
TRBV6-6	CASSRDRYSNQPQHF
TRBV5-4	CASSRTGGNLYEQYF
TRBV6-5	CASSYKGRYTF
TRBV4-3	CASSQEAGRSDTQYF
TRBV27	CASSPPGAYEQYF
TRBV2	CASSEWTSGTNNEQFF
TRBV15	CATSRDPTGTQKYF
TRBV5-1	CASSLEAGVGNEQFF
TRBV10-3	CAISSGTSYSQIEQYF
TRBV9	CASSAAGGNTEAFF
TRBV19	CASSPTGTGTLYGYTF
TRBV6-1	CASSHGWPQHF
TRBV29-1	CSVDWTSGSSGANVLTF
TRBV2	CASSRRNQPQHF
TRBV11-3	CASSLGRTTEAFF
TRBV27	CASSLRTGTSEPSYNEQFF
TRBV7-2	CASSPDRVGVGGYTF
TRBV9	CASSVASRPEGELFF
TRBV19	CASTDDRVGKPQHF